The rows below give T cell receptor beta chains drawn from one sample of a study of post-analysis software for immune sequencing data. TCRdb fed the PCR reads into MiXCR, producing one record per CDR3 protein. Of almost 700,000 distinct CDR3 sequences listed, 55% to 60% were seen once; the top ten hold about 11%. Sequenced input: blood. The receptor source for this set is a girl between 2 and 10 years old with multiple sclerosis. CDR3s include the opening cysteine and the closing phenylalanine or tryptophan.

V gene,J gene,CDR3 length,CDR3 protein
TRBV25-1,TRBJ2-1,17,CASSESLRTGVYNEQFF
TRBV20-1,TRBJ1-4,13,CSASEGLGEKLFF
TRBV6-5,TRBJ2-7,14,CASSYGQAGYEQYF
TRBV2,TRBJ2-3,16,CASSEGDRGFGDTQYF
TRBV10-1,TRBJ1-5,12,CASSESTGFQHF
TRBV29-1,TRBJ2-3,16,CSVQGGPDRRTDTQYF
TRBV20-1,TRBJ2-1,13,CSASPSTYNEQFF
TRBV7-2,TRBJ2-6,14,CASRPRTGGWVLTF
TRBV29-1,TRBJ2-5,16,CSAPGGGRGRQETQYF
TRBV20-1,TRBJ2-1,12,CSARSRGDEQFF
TRBV5-1,TRBJ2-5,15,CASSLDTGAKETQYF
TRBV7-2,TRBJ2-4,14,CASSLEDRGNIQYF
TRBV5-5,TRBJ2-1,15,CASSLRDSPDNEQFF